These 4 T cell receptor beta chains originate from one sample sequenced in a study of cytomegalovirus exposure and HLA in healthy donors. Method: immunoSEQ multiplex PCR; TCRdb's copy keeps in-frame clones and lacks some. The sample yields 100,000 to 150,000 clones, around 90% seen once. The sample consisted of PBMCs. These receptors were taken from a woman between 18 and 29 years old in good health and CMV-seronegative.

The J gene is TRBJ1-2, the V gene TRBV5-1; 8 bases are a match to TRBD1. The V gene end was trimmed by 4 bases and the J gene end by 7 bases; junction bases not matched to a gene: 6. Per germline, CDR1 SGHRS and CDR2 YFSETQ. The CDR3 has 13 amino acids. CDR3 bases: TGCGCCAGCAGCGCCCGACAGGGGCTTGGCTACACCTTC. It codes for CASSARQGLGYTF.

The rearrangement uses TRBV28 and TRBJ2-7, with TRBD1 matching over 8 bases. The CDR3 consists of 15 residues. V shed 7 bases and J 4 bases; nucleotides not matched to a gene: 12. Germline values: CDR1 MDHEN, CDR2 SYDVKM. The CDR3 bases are TGTGCCAGCAACTTAGGGCGGGACAGGAGTTACGAGCAGTACTTC. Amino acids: CASNLGRDRSYEQYF.

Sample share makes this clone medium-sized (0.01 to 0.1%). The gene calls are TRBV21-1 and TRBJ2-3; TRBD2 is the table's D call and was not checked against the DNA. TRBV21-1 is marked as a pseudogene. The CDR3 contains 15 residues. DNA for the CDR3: TGTGCCAGCAGCAAAGCTAGCGGGAGCACAGATACGCAGTATTTT. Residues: CASSKASGSTDTQYF.

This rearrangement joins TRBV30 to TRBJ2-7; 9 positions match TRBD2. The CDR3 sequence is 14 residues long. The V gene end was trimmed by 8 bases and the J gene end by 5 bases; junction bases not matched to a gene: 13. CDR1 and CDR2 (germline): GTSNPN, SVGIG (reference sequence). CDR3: CALGEAGGLDEQYF. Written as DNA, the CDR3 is TGTGCCCTGGGGGAGGCGGGAGGGTTGGACGAGCAGTACTTC. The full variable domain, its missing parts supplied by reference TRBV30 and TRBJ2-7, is SQTIHQWPATLVQPVGSPLSLECTVEGTSNPNLYWYRQAAGRGLQLLFYSVGIGQISSEVPQNLSASRPQDRQFILSSKKLLLSDSGFYLCALGEAGGLDEQYFGPGTRLTVT.